This T cell receptor beta chain was recorded in a study of cytomegalovirus exposure and HLA in healthy donors. In the study overall: Some 80 million unique TCR sequences came from HLA-typed donors in an early release. Genotyping of 398 donors showed that around 81% belonged to the Caucasian-associated ancestry cluster. Study results and caveats: A later examination showed that TCR association rates differed by HLA locus, with DRB1 most and HLA-C fewest.

Use of 60 Vbeta and 13 Jbeta primers characterized the PCR. Sequencing used immunoSEQ multiplex PCR; TCRdb keeps in-frame clones, though not all of them. The data hold about 110,000 clones, with 65% to 90% observed a single time. CDR1 and CDR2 from the germline V gene are SGHTA and FQGNSA. The CDR3 has 14 residues. After removal of 5 bases from V and 2 bases from J, the junction contained 5 bases not matched to a gene. Turning to this clone: The antigen is unknown.

This sequence joins TRBV7-2 and TRBJ2-7, with 8 bases that match TRBD1. What was sequenced was PBMCs. This clonotype was sampled from a man younger than 40 in good health and CMV-seropositive. CDR3 DNA sequence: TGTGCCAGCAGCCCCCGGGACAGGACCTACGAGCAGTACTTC. Protein product: CASSPRDRTYEQYF.